The present entry profiles one T cell receptor (beta chain) with its context. The data were taken from a study of shared clonotypes between healthy human individuals. Clones were sequenced by immunoSEQ multiplex PCR, and TCRdb holds only the in-frame ones, with some missing. The sample contains 850,000 to 1,200,000 clones, about 77% of which appear only once. The CDR3 sequence is 20 residues long. This TCR came from a man aged 18-30 years in good health. The chain combines TRBV12-1 with TRBJ2-1; the table gives TRBD2 as D, unverified against the DNA. TRBV12-1 is listed as a pseudogene. The material sequenced was memory CD4+ T cells sorted from blood. As to subset: CD45RA-negative fraction. This CDR3 is CASSFALAGEGVNSYNEQFF. The CDR3 coding sequence is TGTGCCAGCAGCTTTGCTCTAGCGGGAGAGGGGGTAAATTCCTACAATGAGCAGTTCTTC.